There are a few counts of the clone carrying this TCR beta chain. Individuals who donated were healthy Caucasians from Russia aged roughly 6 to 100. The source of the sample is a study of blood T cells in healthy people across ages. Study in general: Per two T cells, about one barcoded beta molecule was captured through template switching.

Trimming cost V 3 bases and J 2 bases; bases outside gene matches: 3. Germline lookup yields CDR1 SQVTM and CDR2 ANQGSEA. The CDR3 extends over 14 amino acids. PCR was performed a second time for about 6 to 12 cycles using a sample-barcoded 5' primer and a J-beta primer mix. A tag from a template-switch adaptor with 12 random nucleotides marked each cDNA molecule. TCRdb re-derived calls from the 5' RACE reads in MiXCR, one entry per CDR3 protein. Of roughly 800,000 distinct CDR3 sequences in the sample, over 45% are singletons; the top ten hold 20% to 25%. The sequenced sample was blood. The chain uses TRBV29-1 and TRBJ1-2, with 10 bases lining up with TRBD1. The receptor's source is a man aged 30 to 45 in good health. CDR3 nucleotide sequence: TGCAGCGTTGATGGGGGACAGGGGAACTATGGCTACACCTTC. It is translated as CSVDGGQGNYGYTF.